This T cell receptor (beta chain) stems from a study of technical replicates of blood from four donors. The protocol was immunoSEQ multiplex PCR, while the TCRdb copy is restricted to in-frame clones and leaves out a portion. The profile shows roughly 40,000 clones, around 96% of them singletons. Input material: T cells isolated from PBMCs. The receptor was isolated from a human donor in good health.

CDR3 sequence: CSVGRDGYTF. CDR3 nucleotides: TGCAGCGTTGGCAGGGATGGCTACACCTTC. This rearrangement joins TRBV29-1 to TRBJ1-2; D possibly corresponds to TRBD1 (5 bases). Germline CDR1 reads SQVTM; CDR2 reads ANQGSEA. V was pared by 4 bases and J by 6 bases, with 6 bases between. The CDR3 extends over 10 amino acids. The variable domain in full, completed from reference TRBV29-1 and TRBJ1-2, reads SAVISQKPSRDICQRGTSLTIQCQVDSQVTMMFWYRQQPGQSLTLIATANQGSEATYESGFVIDKFPISRPNLTFSTLTVSNMSPEDSSIYLCSVGRDGYTFGSGTRLTVV.